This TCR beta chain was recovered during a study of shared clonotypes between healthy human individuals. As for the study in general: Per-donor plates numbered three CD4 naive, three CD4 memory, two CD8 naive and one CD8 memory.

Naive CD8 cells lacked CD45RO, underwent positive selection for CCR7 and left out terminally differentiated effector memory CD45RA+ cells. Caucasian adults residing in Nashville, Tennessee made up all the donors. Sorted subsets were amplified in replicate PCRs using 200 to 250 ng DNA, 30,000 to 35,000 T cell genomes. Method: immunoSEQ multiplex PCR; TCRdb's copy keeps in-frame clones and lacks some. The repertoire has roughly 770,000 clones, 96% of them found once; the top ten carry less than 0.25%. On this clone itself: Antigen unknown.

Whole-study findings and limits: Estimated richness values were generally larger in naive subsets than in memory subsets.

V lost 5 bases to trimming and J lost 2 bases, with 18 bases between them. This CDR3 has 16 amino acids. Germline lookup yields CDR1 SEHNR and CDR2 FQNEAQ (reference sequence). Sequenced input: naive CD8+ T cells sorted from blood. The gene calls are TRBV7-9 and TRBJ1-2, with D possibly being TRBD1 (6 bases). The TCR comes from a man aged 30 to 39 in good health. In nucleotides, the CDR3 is TGTGCCAGCAGCGCAAGCCGGACAGAACGAAACTATGGCTACACCTTC. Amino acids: CASSASRTERNYGYTF.